This T cell receptor beta chain stems from a study of chemoradiotherapy in HPV16-positive cancers. Study findings and constraints: During treatment, candidate HPV-specific clones and E7-related motifs expanded in tumor. For HPV16-positive patients, expanding HPV-responsive T cells associated with longer recurrence-free survival.

This clone was found once. What it recognizes is unknown. This table comes from immunoSEQ multiplex PCR, and its TCRdb copy is limited to in-frame clones, with some not included. Of about 12,000 clones listed, approximately 77% are singletons. This CDR3 has 14 amino acids. J lost 7 bases, V lost 1 base, and 6 bases had no gene match. Germline V gene lookup returns CDR1 MGHRA and CDR2 YSYEKL. This sequence originates from a human donor with HPV-associated anogenital cancer. This sequence joins TRBV4-1 and TRBJ2-7; 8 nucleotides agree with TRBD2. This sample was obtained from a patient who underwent chemoradiotherapy. The CDR3 loop reads CASSQGPSGGEQYF. The CDR3, as DNA: TGCGCCAGCAGCCAAGGACCATCGGGAGGGGAGCAGTACTTC.